This TCR beta chain stems from a study of T cells in women clearing cervical HPV infection. Study summary: HLA type could not be excluded as a confounder.

Study-level findings and limits: A classifier using richness and V gene abundances reached an AUC of around 0.78. Repertoire richness, not evenness, was significantly elevated in CIN3+ cases versus controls.

The method was immunoSEQ multiplex PCR; TCRdb's version includes in-frame clones alone and lacks a portion of them. The data show tens of thousands of clones, and the top ten clones hold roughly 1.5%. A note on this clone: Its antigen is unknown. The CDR3 end lies 3 residues beyond the end of the read and is filled in from the germline J gene.

This CDR3 is built from 13 residues. Germline-derived CDR1 and CDR2 are LNHDA and SQIVND (reference sequence). The chain joins TRBV19 to TRBJ2-3; possibly TRBD1 for D (6 bases). Sequenced sample: blood buffy coat. The TCR comes from a woman between 18 and 70 years old with a cervical HPV16 infection that either progressed to CIN3+ or cleared (not recorded which). The CDR3 region is CASRLDSQETQYF. The CDR3 bases that were read are TGTGCCAGTAGACTGGACAGTCAAGAGACG.